This T cell receptor (beta chain) was recovered during a study of T cells in tumors after PD-1 blockade. Study at large: Excluded were patients with checkpoint blockade, immunosuppressants, or radiotherapy or other anti-cancer therapy within 4 weeks. On average, peripheral blood gave roughly 110,000 TCR templates and over 30,000 unique clonotypes.

Turning to this clone: Antigen specificity is unknown.

There are 13 residues in the CDR3. Trimming removed 0 bases at V and 5 bases at J, with 7 bases between. The germline CDR1 and CDR2 sequences are SGHTA and FQGTGA. Here immunoSEQ multiplex PCR was the method, and the copy in TCRdb shows in-frame clones only, minus some. The sample lists 55,000 to 70,000 clones; around 80% were seen once. Whole-study findings and limits: Around two fifths of tumor TCR clonotypes were also found in blood.

This chain connects TRBV7-3 to TRBJ2-5; TRBD2 might be the D (5 bases). The TCR was taken from a human donor with basal cell carcinoma. The sample in question was PBMCs, obtained before anti-PD-1 treatment. In DNA form, the CDR3 reads TGTGCCAGCAGCTTAACCGGGGTTGAGACCCAGTACTTC. Encoded protein: CASSLTGVETQYF.